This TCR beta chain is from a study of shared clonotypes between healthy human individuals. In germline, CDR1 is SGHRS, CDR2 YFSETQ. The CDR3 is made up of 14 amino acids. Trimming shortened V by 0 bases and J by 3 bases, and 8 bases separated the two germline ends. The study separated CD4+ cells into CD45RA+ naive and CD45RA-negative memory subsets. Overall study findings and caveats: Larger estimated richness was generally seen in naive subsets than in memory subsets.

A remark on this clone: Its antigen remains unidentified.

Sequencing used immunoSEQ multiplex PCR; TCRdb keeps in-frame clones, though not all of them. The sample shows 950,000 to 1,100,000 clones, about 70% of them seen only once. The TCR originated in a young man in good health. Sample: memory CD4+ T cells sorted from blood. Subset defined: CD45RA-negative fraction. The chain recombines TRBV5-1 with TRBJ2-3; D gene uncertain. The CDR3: CASSLDDGTDTQYF. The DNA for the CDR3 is TGCGCCAGCAGCTTGGACGACGGGACAGATACGCAGTATTTT.